One T cell receptor (beta chain) is described in this entry. The sample originates from a study of OX40 agonist ivuxolimab in advanced cancers. Study-wide background: It was ivuxolimab, an agonistic anti-OX40 (CD134) antibody, that patients were treated with. Dose-escalation patients had hepatocellular carcinoma, melanoma, renal cell or head and neck cancer.

Profiling relied on immunoSEQ multiplex PCR, and the TCRdb table lists in-frame clones only, not all of them. The repertoire consists of approximately 49,000 clones, with about 85% occurring once and the leading ten covering roughly 22%. The sample consisted of CD4+ or CD8+ T cells sorted from blood, taken in a trial of the OX40 agonist ivuxolimab. This receptor was obtained from an adult with an advanced solid tumor such as melanoma, head and neck, liver or kidney cancer.

CDR3 nucleotides: TGCGCCAGCAGTGACTACGGGACAGGGGGCTACGAGCAGTGCGTC. It specifies CASSDYGTGGYEQCV. This chain uses TRBV6-1 with TRBJ2-7, with 12 bases lining up with TRBD1. CDR3 length equals 15 residues. Germline V gene data show CDR1 as MNHNS and CDR2 as SASEGT.